The text below deals with one T cell receptor (beta chain). Antigen unknown. The CDR3 is 14 residues long. Trimming stripped 1 base from V and 2 bases from J, with 8 bases between. Per the germline V gene, CDR1 is SGDLS and CDR2 is YYNGEE. The authors sorted CD4+ naive, central memory, regulatory and stem cell-like memory cells via CD45RO/CCR7/CD25/CD127/CD95/CD27. This specimen comes from a study of beta chain features in type 1 diabetes. Study findings and constraints: In every one of the four CD4+ subsets, TCRB CDR3s were moderately but significantly shorter in Type 1 diabetes patients.

All of the isolated RNA was reverse transcribed, so expressed TCRB transcripts were sequenced. Method: immunoSEQ multiplex PCR; TCRdb's copy keeps in-frame clones and lacks some. The sample lists roughly 350,000 clones, around 10% occurring once. The chain carries TRBV9 and TRBJ2-3, with D possibly matching TRBD2 (5 bases). The TCR comes from a young man with type 1 diabetes. Specimen: central memory CD4+ T cells from blood. CDR3 sequence: CASSVTSNTDTQYF. CDR3 bases: TGTGCCAGCAGCGTAACTAGTAACACAGATACGCAGTATTTT.